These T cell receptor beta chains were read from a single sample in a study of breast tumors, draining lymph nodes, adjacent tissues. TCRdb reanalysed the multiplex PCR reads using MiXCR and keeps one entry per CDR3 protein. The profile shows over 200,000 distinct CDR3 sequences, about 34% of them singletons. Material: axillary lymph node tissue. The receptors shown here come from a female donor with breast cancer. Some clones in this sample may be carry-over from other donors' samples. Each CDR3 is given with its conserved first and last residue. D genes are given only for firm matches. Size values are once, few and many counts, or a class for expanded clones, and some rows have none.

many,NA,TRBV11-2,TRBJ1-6,TGTGCCAGCACCCTCTCTGGGGGGTCCGGTTCACCCCTCCACTTT,CASTLSGGSGSPLHF
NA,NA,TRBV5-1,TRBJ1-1,TGCGCCAGCAGCTTGGTAGGGGGTCCGGTAACTGAAGCTTTCTTT,CASSLVGGPVTEAFF
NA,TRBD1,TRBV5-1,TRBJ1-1,TGCGCCAGCAGCCCGGGGGGGACAGGGCATTACGGCACTGAAGCTTTCTTT,CASSPGGTGHYGTEAFF
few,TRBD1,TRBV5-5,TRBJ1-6,TGTGCTAGAGATCCATCCAGGGGGAATCCACCCCTCCACTTT,CARDPSRGNPPLHF
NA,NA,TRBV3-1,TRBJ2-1,TGTGCCAGCAGCCAACAGTCTGTGGGTTACAATGAGCAGTTCTTC,CASSQQSVGYNEQFF
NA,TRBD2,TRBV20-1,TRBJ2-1,TGCAGTGCTAGAGATACTAGCGGGAGGGTTAATGAGCAGCCCTTC,CSARDTSGRVNEQPF
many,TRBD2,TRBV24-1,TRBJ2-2,TGTGCCACAGGGACTAGATCCGGGGAGCTGTTTTTT,CATGTRSGELFF
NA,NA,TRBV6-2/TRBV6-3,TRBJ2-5,TGTGCCAGCAGACAGGGCGGCCTCGAGGAGACCCAGTACTTC,CASRQGGLEETQYF
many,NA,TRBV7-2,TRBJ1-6,TGTGCCAGCAGCGAAAGTAGGCAGGGCAATTCACCCCTCCACTTT,CASSESRQGNSPLHF
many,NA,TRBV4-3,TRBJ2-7,TGCGCCAGCAGCCAAGACAGGAGTGGGTACGAGCAGTACTTC,CASSQDRSGYEQYF
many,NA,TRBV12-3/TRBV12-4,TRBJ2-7,TGTGCCAGCAGTGCGCTGGCTGGTACCTACGAGCAGTACTTC,CASSALAGTYEQYF
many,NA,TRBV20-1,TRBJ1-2,TGCAGTGCTAGAGAGGGCGGTAGGAGCTATGGCTACACCTTC,CSAREGGRSYGYTF
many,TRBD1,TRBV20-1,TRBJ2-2,TGCAGTGCTAGAGCCCGGGACAGGGCGAACACCGGGGAGCTGTTTTTT,CSARARDRANTGELFF
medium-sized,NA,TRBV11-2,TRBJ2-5,TGTGCCAGCAGCCTCTCAGAGACCCAGTACTTC,CASSLSETQYF
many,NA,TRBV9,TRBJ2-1,TGTGCCAGCAGCCGTCTTGGGAGGGGGCAATACAATGAGCAGTTCTTC,CASSRLGRGQYNEQFF
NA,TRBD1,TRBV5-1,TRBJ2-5,TGTGCCACCAGCTGTGACAGGGGACAAGAGGCCCAGTACTTC,CATSCDRGQEAQYF
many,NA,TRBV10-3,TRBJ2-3,TGTGCCATCAGTGAGTCAGGGGCTGCAGACTGTACGCAGTATTTT,CAISESGAADCTQYF
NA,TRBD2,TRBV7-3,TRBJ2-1,TGTGCCAGCAGCCTTAGCGGGAGTAGGTCCTACAATGAGCAGTTCTTC,CASSLSGSRSYNEQFF
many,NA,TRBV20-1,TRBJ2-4,TGCAGTGCCGCGAAACAGGGAATAGCCAAAAACATTCAGTACTTC,CSAAKQGIAKNIQYF
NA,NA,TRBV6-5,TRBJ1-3,TGTGCCAGCAGTCAGACGGACCATTTCTCTGGAAACACCATATATTTT,CASSQTDHFSGNTIYF
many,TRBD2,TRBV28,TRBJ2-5,TGTGCCAGCAGTTCGGGGGGGGGCGTCGAAGAGACCCAGTACTTC,CASSSGGGVEETQYF
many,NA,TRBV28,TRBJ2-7,TGTGCCAGCAGAACTGAACTTGACAGGAGCTCCTACGAGCAGTACTTC,CASRTELDRSSYEQYF
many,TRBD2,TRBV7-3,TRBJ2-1,TGTGCCAGCAGCTTTGGGACTAGCGCTTACAATGAGCAGTTCTTC,CASSFGTSAYNEQFF
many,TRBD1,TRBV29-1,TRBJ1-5,TGCAGCGTGGGACAGGGGGCGGGTCAGCCCCAGCATTTT,CSVGQGAGQPQHF
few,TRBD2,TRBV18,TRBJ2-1,TGTGCCAGCTCACCAGGTCTAGCGGGAGGTATTGAGCAGTTCTTC,CASSPGLAGGIEQFF
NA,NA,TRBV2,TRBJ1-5,TGTGCCAGCAGAGCCAACATATATCAGCATTTT,CASRANIYQHF